What follows are 31 T cell receptor beta chains derived from one specimen sequenced in a study of blood T cells in healthy people across ages. Primed by a sample-barcoded 5' primer and a J-beta primer mix, a second PCR proceeded for roughly 7 to 12 cycles. TCRdb reprocessed the 5' RACE reads with MiXCR, giving one entry per CDR3 protein. This sample carries hundreds of thousands of distinct CDR3 sequences, 52% of them seen once, and the ten largest clones take approximately 13%. Material: blood. The receptors come from an elderly woman in good health.

About this clonotype: A read error may explain this, as a much larger clone is one base away. The genes are TRBV18 and TRBJ2-3; 7 bases are shared with TRBD2. The CDR3 sequence is 15 residues long. Trimming at V came to 3 bases and at J to 6 bases, leaving 9 bases not matched to a gene. CDR1 is KGHSH, CDR2 LQKENI, per germline. The CDR3, as DNA: TGTGCCAGCTCACCGACCTGGGGGGGGTCCGATACGCAGTATTTT. Encoded protein: CASSPTWGGSDTQYF.

A remark on this clonotype: A clone one base away is much larger, so this may be a read error. V gene TRBV20-1 combines with J gene TRBJ2-3; D gene uncertain. The CDR3 runs 10 residues. The germline gives CDR1 DFQATT, CDR2 SNEGSKA (reference sequence). V lost 4 bases and J 5 bases, leaving 4 bases between the germline ends. The CDR3 bases are TGCAGTGCTACCATAGATACGCAGTATTTT. It is translated as CSATIDTQYF.

The CDR3 protein is CATSEDTGSGANVLTF. DNA of the CDR3: TGTGCCACCAGCGAAGACACAGGGAGTGGGGCCAACGTCCTGACTTTC. This chain joins TRBV15 and TRBJ2-6; TRBD1 is a possible D gene (6 bases). The V gene's germline CDR1 is LNHNV and CDR2 YYDKDF (reference sequence). Trimming removed 5 bases from V and 3 bases from J, with 14 bases in between. The CDR3 extends over 16 amino acids.

V and J are TRBV29-1 and TRBJ2-3; possible D gene TRBD2, 6 bases. The CDR3 loop spans 15 amino acids. The germline CDR1 and CDR2 sequences are SQVTM and ANQGSEA. Trimming removed 7 bases from V and 1 base from J, with 18 bases in between. For the CDR3, the DNA is TGCAGCGGCCAAACGGGGGTCCTTGGCACAGATACGCAGTATTTT. This encodes CSGQTGVLGTDTQYF.

The J gene is TRBJ1-5, the V gene TRBV18; 8 bases agree with TRBD1. V was pared by 5 bases and J by 6 bases, with 12 bases of the junction left unmatched. Per the germline V gene, CDR1 is KGHSH and CDR2 is LQKENI. The CDR3 covers 16 residues. In DNA, the CDR3 is TGTGCCAGCTCAACCCAAAGCACAGGGGGGGTTCAGCCCCAGCATTTT. Translation: CASSTQSTGGVQPQHF.

This chain links TRBV21-1 with TRBJ1-6. TRBV21-1 has pseudogene status. This CDR3 region has 14 residues. The CDR3 DNA reads as TGTGCCAGCAGCCCCACAGGGAGGGGTTCACCCCCCCACTTT. As protein: CASSPTGRGSPPHF.

V usage is TRBV12-3 or TRBV12-4 and J usage is TRBJ2-4; TRBD1 agrees at 10 bases. The J call may be incorrect, as the DNA end agrees better with TRBJ2-7. The CDR3 sequence is 16 residues long. The CDR3 DNA sequence: TGTGCCAGCAGCCTGGGACCGGGACAGGGGACCTACGAGCAGTACTTC. Translated, it gives CASSLGPGQGTYEQYF.

The chain uses TRBV7-9 and TRBJ1-1, with D perhaps matching TRBD1 (5 bases). Trimming took 3 bases from V and 4 from J, leaving 12 bases between them. The CDR3 runs 14 residues. Germline CDR1 and CDR2: SEHNR and FQNEAQ (reference sequence). The CDR3 here is CASSLEGLVTEAFF. CDR3 DNA sequence: TGTGCCAGCAGCTTGGAGGGGCTGGTCACTGAAGCTTTCTTT.

This chain links TRBV29-1 with TRBJ2-3; the match to TRBD1 covers 8 bases. The CDR3 is made up of 14 amino acids. The V and J ends lost 7 bases and 2 bases, in that order; junction bases with no gene match: 8. Per germline, CDR1 SQVTM and CDR2 ANQGSEA. CDR3 in DNA: TGCAGCGCGGGACAGGAGAGGGCCACAGATACGCAGTATTTT. Its protein is CSAGQERATDTQYF.

This rearrangement joins TRBV20-1 to TRBJ2-1; 8 nucleotides align to TRBD2. Trimming removed 5 bases from V and 0 bases from J; junction bases left unmatched: 3. Germline V gives CDR1 DFQATT, CDR2 SNEGSKA (reference sequence). The CDR3 is made up of 14 amino acids. CDR3 region: CSAHGGASYNEQFF. CDR3 nucleotide sequence: TGCAGTGCTCACGGGGGGGCCTCCTACAATGAGCAGTTCTTC.

This clonotype was observed a few times. The chain has TRBV18 and TRBJ1-2, with D hard to call. The CDR3 covers 16 residues. The germline gives CDR1 KGHSH, CDR2 LQKENI. The V gene lost 4 bases and the J gene lost 0 bases, with 15 bases spanning the gap. CDR3 region: CASSRERSKSNYGYTF. The DNA for the CDR3 is TGTGCCAGCTCACGTGAAAGGAGCAAATCTAACTATGGCTACACCTTC.

This clonotype was seen at least ten times. A much larger clone differs by one base, so this may be a read error. The CDR3 region is CASSYGAGEAYEQYF. CDR3 sequence (DNA): TGTGCCAGCAGTTACGGGGCGGGAGAGGCCTACGAGCAGTACTTC. The chain carries TRBV6-5 and TRBJ2-7, with TRBD2 matching 7 bases. J was trimmed by 2 bases and V by 2 bases; bases with no gene match: 6. The CDR3 covers 15 residues. Germline assignment: CDR1 MNHEY and CDR2 SVGAGI.

This clonotype was picked up a small number of times. The chain joins TRBV29-1 to TRBJ1-2, with a possible D match to TRBD1 (6 bases). Trimming pared 6 bases from V and 4 bases from J, leaving 18 bases between. Germline CDR1 is SQVTM and CDR2 is ANQGSEA. The CDR3 extends over 14 amino acids. The CDR3 DNA is TGCAGCGTCGGTTACAGGGAGTTGGGCTATGGCTACACCTTC. Translation gives CSVGYRELGYGYTF.

The chain joins TRBV20-1 to TRBJ2-3; the D is unclear. Trimming cost V 3 bases and J 3 bases, with 13 bases left between them. The CDR3 runs 14 residues. Germline V gene data show CDR1 as DFQATT and CDR2 as SNEGSKA (reference sequence). CDR3 in amino acids: CSARTSLATDTQYF. The CDR3 nucleotides are TGCAGTGCTAGGACCTCCCTGGCAACAGATACGCAGTATTTT.

This chain links TRBV6-2 or TRBV6-3 with TRBJ2-7; 10 bases fit TRBD2. This CDR3 has 14 amino acids. CDR1 is MNHEY, CDR2 SVGEGT, per germline. Trimming took 7 bases from V and 3 from J; bases not matched to a gene: 6. The CDR3 DNA is TGTGCCAGCACTGCGGGACTAGCGATCTACGAGCAGTACTTC. Translation: CASTAGLAIYEQYF.

Worth noting for this clonotype: This may be a read error, as it is one base from a much larger clone. The chain carries TRBV5-1 and TRBJ2-1; 13 bases are shared with TRBD2. Germline CDR1 is SGHRS and CDR2 is YFSETQ. The CDR3 spans 15 residues. Unmatched junction bases numbered 11, after V lost 10 bases and J lost 7 bases. The CDR3 sequence is CAGSGLAGASNEQFF. The CDR3 bases are TGCGCCGGTAGCGGACTAGCGGGAGCGTCAAATGAGCAGTTCTTC.

The chain has TRBV29-1 and TRBJ2-2; 8 positions match TRBD1. Germline CDR1 is SQVTM and CDR2 is ANQGSEA. CDR3 length equals 15 residues. V trimming: 6 bases; J trimming: 0 bases; junction bases outside the gene matches: 6. CDR3 region: CSVRQGPTNTGELFF. As DNA, the CDR3 is TGCAGCGTGAGACAGGGGCCTACGAACACCGGGGAGCTGTTTTTT.

This clonotype was detected only a few times. The chain is built from TRBV15 and TRBJ2-1, with D perhaps being TRBD1 or TRBD2 (5 bases each). Germline V lookup: CDR1 LNHNV, CDR2 YYDKDF (reference sequence). The CDR3 consists of 15 residues. V lost 0 bases to trimming and J lost 3 bases, with 9 bases between them. The CDR3 DNA follows: TGTGCCACCAGCAGAGATAGGGACGGCTACAATGAGCAGTTCTTC. The encoded protein is CATSRDRDGYNEQFF.

The V call is TRBV12-3 or TRBV12-4, the J call TRBJ1-1, with D maybe TRBD1 (6 bases). The V and J ends lost 3 bases and 1 base respectively, with 15 bases between them. This CDR3 is built from 16 residues. CDR3 in DNA: TGTGCCAGCAGTTTCCCACGACAGGCACGGAACACTGAAGCTTTCTTT. Translating it yields CASSFPRQARNTEAFF.

This clonotype was counted only a few times. The chain recombines TRBV30 with TRBJ2-1; D unclear. The CDR3 length is 16 residues. The V gene's germline CDR1 is GTSNPN and CDR2 SVGIG (reference sequence). Trimming shortened V by 8 bases and J by 0 bases, and 20 bases separated the two germline ends. The CDR3 DNA reads as TGTGCCGGGCGCGCCCTTGGGGTGAGCTCCTACAATGAGCAGTTCTTC. Protein product: CAGRALGVSSYNEQFF.

A note on this clonotype: A read error may explain this, as a much larger clone is one base away. J is TRBJ1-1 and V is TRBV2; D remains ambiguous. This CDR3 contains 13 residues. Between the trimmed V and J ends, which lost 6 bases and 1 base, there was a span of 9 bases. Germline CDR1 and CDR2: SNHLY and FYNNEI. The CDR3 DNA is TGTGCCAGCAGAACGGGCCAGAACACTGAAGCTTTCTTT. Its protein is CASRTGQNTEAFF. Complete variable domain (other parts from reference TRBV2 and TRBJ1-1): EPEVTQTPSHQVTQMGQEVILRCVPISNHLYFYWYRQILGQKVEFLVSFYNNEISEKSEIFDDQFSVERPDGSNFTLKIRSTKLEDSAMYFCASRTGQNTEAFFGQGTRLTVV.

This clonotype appeared a few times. The chain is built from TRBV5-5 and TRBJ1-5; 11 bases are shared with TRBD1. The CDR3 totals 17 residues. Germline V gene sequence: CDR1 SGHKS, CDR2 YYEKEE (reference sequence). Trimming removed 5 bases from V and 6 bases from J; junction bases left unmatched: 13. The CDR3 DNA is TGTGCCAGCAGTTTAGGACAGGGGGCTGGGGGGAGTCAGCCCCAGCATTTT. Its translation: CASSLGQGAGGSQPQHF.

This clonotype appeared once. Given a much more abundant clone one base away, this may be a read error. The rearrangement uses TRBV20-1 and TRBJ2-1; 9 bases are a match to TRBD2. This CDR3 has 15 residues. The germline CDR1 and CDR2 sequences are DFQATT and SNEGSKA (reference sequence). V lost 3 bases, J lost 7 bases, and 10 bases stayed unmatched. This CDR3 reads CSASGASGTQNEQFF. CDR3 in DNA: TGCAGTGCTAGCGGGGCTAGCGGGACCCAAAATGAGCAGTTCTTC.

This clonotype occurred once. The chain links TRBV20-1 to TRBJ2-3; 10 bases are a match to TRBD2. There are 15 residues in the CDR3. CDR1 and CDR2 (germline): DFQATT, SNEGSKA (reference sequence). Trimming removed 6 bases from V and 2 bases from J; junction bases left unmatched: 8. The CDR3 nucleotides read TGCAGTGCCGAGGGAAGCGGGGGGGCCACAGATACGCAGTATTTT. Translated, it gives CSAEGSGGATDTQYF.

This clonotype was seen repeatedly, ten times or more. The J gene is TRBJ2-2, the V gene TRBV6-6, with 11 positions matching TRBD2. This CDR3 comprises 14 residues. Germline CDR1 is MNHNY and CDR2 is SVGAGI (reference sequence). V trimming: 6 bases; J trimming: 8 bases; junction bases outside the gene matches: 5. Here the CDR3 DNA reads TGTGCCAGCAGAGTAGCGGGAGGGTCGGGGGAGCTGTTTTTT. It translates to CASRVAGGSGELFF.

The rearrangement links TRBV6-6 to TRBJ2-1; D unclear. The CDR3 extends over 13 amino acids. Germline-derived CDR1 and CDR2 are MNHNY and SVGAGI (reference sequence). Trimming took off 4 bases at V and 6 bases at J, with 10 bases between the two ends. CDR3 loop: CASSLYWSNEQFF. The CDR3 DNA is TGTGCCAGCAGTTTGTACTGGAGCAATGAGCAGTTCTTC.

This clonotype was seen at least ten times. The rearrangement links TRBV13 to TRBJ1-2; D is perhaps TRBD1 (6 bases). Germline V CDR1 and CDR2: PRHDT, FYEKMQ (reference sequence). CDR3 length: 14 amino acids. Trimming took 0 bases from V and 7 from J, leaving 12 bases between them. CDR3 region: CASSLGLTGGGYTF. The CDR3 region has the DNA TGTGCCAGCAGCTTAGGCCTGACAGGCGGTGGCTACACCTTC.

This clonotype was found a few times. The chain joins TRBV7-2 to TRBJ1-5, with 7 bases identical to TRBD1. Trimming cost V 4 bases and J 2 bases; bases outside gene matches: 5. The CDR3 has 15 amino acids. Germline V gene data show CDR1 as SGHTA and CDR2 as FQGNSA. Written as DNA, the CDR3 is TGTGCCAGCAGCTCGATGGGGACAGGCAATCAGCCCCAGCATTTT. Protein product: CASSSMGTGNQPQHF. Full variable domain (remainder filled in from reference TRBV7-2 and TRBJ1-5): GAGVSQSPSNKVTEKGKDVELRCDPISGHTALYWYRQSLGQGLEFLIYFQGNSAPDKSGLPSDRFSAERTGGSVSTLTIQRTQQEDSAVYLCASSSMGTGNQPQHFGDGTRLSIL.

The chain has TRBV7-9 and TRBJ2-1; D is possibly TRBD1 (5 bases). Germline V gene lookup returns CDR1 SEHNR and CDR2 FQNEAQ (reference sequence). V was clipped by 1 base and J by 9 bases, with 13 bases between them. This CDR3 comprises 14 residues. The CDR3 sequence: CASSLDMGPGEQFF. In DNA form, the CDR3 reads TGTGCCAGCAGCTTAGATATGGGGCCCGGTGAGCAGTTCTTC.

V usage is TRBV18 and J usage is TRBJ2-1, with TRBD1 identical over 9 bases. The CDR3 is made up of 14 amino acids. CDR1 KGHSH and CDR2 LQKENI come from the germline V gene. J gave up 9 bases and V 6 bases, and 9 bases lay outside the gene matches. CDR3 nucleotides: TGTGCCAGCTCCCAAGGACAGGGGTTTGGTGAGCAGTTCTTC. Its translation: CASSQGQGFGEQFF. Together with reference TRBV18 and TRBJ2-1, the CDR3 gives the full variable domain: NAGVMQNPRHLVRRRGQEARLRCSPMKGHSHVYWYRQLPEEGLKFMVYLQKENIIDESGMPKERFSAEFPKEGPSILRIQQVVRGDSAAYFCASSQGQGFGEQFFGPGTRLTVL.

Worth noting for this clonotype: A much larger clone lies a single base off, so this may be a read error. The V and J genes are TRBV29-1 and TRBJ1-2, with D possibly matching TRBD1 (5 bases). The CDR3 has 13 amino acids. Per germline, CDR1 SQVTM and CDR2 ANQGSEA. Here the CDR3 reads CGVGRGQDYGYTF. The CDR3 DNA reads as TGCGGCGTAGGGAGGGGTCAGGACTATGGCTACACCTTC.